The sample holds many counts of the clone carrying this T cell receptor (beta chain). Its antigen remains unidentified. Preparing the TCRbeta library involved the use of unique molecular identifiers. A single record per CDR3 protein comes from TCRdb applying MiXCR to the PCR reads. In the table there are hundreds of thousands of distinct CDR3 sequences, about an eighth of which are singletons. This specimen belongs to a study of T-cell reconstitution after alpha-beta-depleted transplantation in children. V lost 7 bases, J lost 0 bases, and 22 bases lay in between. There are 18 residues in the CDR3. Notes on the study in general: T cells produced anew were the main source of T-cell counts and diversity one year after transplant. At around two months after transplant, the alpha-beta T cells were reportedly derived from several hundred expanded clones that came from non-depleted graft cells. Recipient T cells and thymic progenitors that survived gave rise to the high TCRbeta diversity observed at day 60 in some patients.

Sequencing was performed on PBMCs, taken before TCRalphabeta/CD19-depleted stem cell transplant. The gene calls are TRBV12-3 or TRBV12-4 and TRBJ2-1; TRBD2 is a possible D gene (6 bases). The receptor comes from a girl aged 2 to 10 with congenital amegakaryocytic thrombocytopenia, due to receive a stem cell transplant. The CDR3 loop is CASILSGNTYTSYNEQFF. CDR3 nucleotide sequence: TGTGCCAGCATTCTTAGCGGAAACACATACACCTCCTACAATGAGCAGTTCTTC.